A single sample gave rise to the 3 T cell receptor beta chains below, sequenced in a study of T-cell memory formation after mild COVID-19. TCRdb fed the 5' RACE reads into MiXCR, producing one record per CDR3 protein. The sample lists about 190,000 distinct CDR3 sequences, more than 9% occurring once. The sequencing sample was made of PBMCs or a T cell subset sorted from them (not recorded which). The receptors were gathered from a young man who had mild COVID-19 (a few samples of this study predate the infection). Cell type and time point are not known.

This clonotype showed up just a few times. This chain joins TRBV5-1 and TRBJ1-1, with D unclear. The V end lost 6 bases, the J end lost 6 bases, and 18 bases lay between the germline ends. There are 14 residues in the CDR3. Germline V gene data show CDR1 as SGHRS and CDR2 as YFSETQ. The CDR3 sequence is CASKFARPAAEAFF. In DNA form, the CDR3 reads TGCGCCAGCAAGTTCGCCAGACCGGCCGCTGAAGCTTTCTTT.

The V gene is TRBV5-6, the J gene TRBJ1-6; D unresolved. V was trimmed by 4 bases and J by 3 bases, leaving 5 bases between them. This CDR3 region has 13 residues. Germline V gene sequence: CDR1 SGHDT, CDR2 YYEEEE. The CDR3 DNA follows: TGTGCCAGCAGCCCTCTCTATAATTCACCCCTCCACTTT. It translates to CASSPLYNSPLHF.

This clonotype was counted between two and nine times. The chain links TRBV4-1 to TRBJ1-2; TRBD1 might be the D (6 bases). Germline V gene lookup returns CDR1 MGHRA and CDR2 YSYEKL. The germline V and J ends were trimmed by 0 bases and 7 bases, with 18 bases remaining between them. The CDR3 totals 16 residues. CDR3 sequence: CASSQEMAPRGSGYTF. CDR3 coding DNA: TGCGCCAGCAGCCAAGAGATGGCGCCGAGGGGGAGTGGCTACACCTTC.